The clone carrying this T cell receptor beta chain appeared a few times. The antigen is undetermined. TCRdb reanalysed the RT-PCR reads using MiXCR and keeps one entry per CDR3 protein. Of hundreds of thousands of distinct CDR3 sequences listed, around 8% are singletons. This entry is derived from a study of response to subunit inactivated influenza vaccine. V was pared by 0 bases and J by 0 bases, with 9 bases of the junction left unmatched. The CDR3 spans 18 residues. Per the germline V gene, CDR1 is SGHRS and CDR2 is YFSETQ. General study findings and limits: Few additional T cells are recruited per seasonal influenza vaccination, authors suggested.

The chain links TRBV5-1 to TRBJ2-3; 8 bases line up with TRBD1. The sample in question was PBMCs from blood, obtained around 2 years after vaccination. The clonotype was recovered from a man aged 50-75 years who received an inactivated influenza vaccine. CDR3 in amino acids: CASSLAPRQGFSTDTQYF. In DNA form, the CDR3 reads TGCGCCAGCAGCTTGGCCCCTCGACAGGGGTTTAGCACAGATACGCAGTATTTT.